This paragraph covers one TCR beta chain sequence. Its antigen is unknown. This sample was included in a study of T cell responses to AZD1222 COVID-19 vaccine. Sequencing was performed with immunoSEQ multiplex PCR; in TCRdb, only in-frame clones are kept and a portion is missing. Among approximately 84,000 clones listed, 70% to 90% were seen once. Study results and caveats: Clonal diversity was possibly underestimated, and white British individuals and females predominated among donors.

V lost 1 base, J lost 5 bases, and 23 bases lay in between. The CDR3 loop spans 19 amino acids. Germline V gene lookup returns CDR1 SEHNR and CDR2 FQNEAQ (reference sequence). Sequencing was performed on peripheral blood, taken 28 days after the second AZD1222 dose. This clonotype originated in an adult who received the AZD1222 COVID-19 vaccine. The rearrangement links TRBV7-9 to TRBJ1-4; a weak D match, TRBD1 (6 bases). CDR3 bases: TGTGCCAGCAGCTTAGAGCGGGGGCCGAGGACGGCAGGGAATGAAAAACTGTTTTTT. This encodes CASSLERGPRTAGNEKLFF. Variable domain in full (rest from reference TRBV7-9 and TRBJ1-4): DTGVSQNPRHKITKRGQNVTFRCDPISEHNRLYWYRQTLGQGPEFLTYFQNEAQLEKSRLLSDRFSAERPKGSFSTLEIQRTEQGDSAMYLCASSLERGPRTAGNEKLFFGSGTQLSVL.